The rows below give T cell receptor beta chains drawn from one sample of a study of shared T cell receptors in the human thymus. Using immunoSEQ multiplex PCR, the repertoire was profiled, and TCRdb retains in-frame clones only, with some absent. The sample consists of a few hundred thousand clones, 85% to 95% of them appearing once. Material: thymocytes. The receptors come from a human donor. Both conserved end residues are trimmed from each CDR3.

j_call v_call cdr3_aa
TRBJ2-1 TRBV29-1 SVEDPPIAGGPDEQF
TRBJ1-1 TRBV5-5 ASTPRQGNTEAF
TRBJ1-3 TRBV14 ASGENTIY
TRBJ2-7 TRBV7-9 ASSSGGVRYEQY
TRBJ2-4 TRBV7-3 ASSLRGATPGQAGSAENIQY
TRBJ2-1 TRBV9 ASSRGRNEQF
TRBJ2-2 TRBV5-1 ASSSSRVANTGELF
TRBJ2-1 TRBV12-5 ASGLEGEQF
TRBJ1-5 TRBV15 ASRGPGSNQPQH
TRBJ2-7 TRBV5-1 ASSLIDRDGPQEQY
TRBJ1-2 TRBV6-1 ASSEPTPLNYGYT
TRBJ2-7 TRBV13 ASSLDGGRGEQY
TRBJ2-3 TRBV4-2 ASSQGGRTDTQY
TRBJ2-3 TRBV6-1 ASRFGRGTDTQY
TRBJ1-5 TRBV28 ASSPLRRVGSNQPQH
TRBJ1-3 TRBV6-6 ASSYMPGLDGDTIY
TRBJ1-4 TRBV30 AWSGVGQGDNEKLF
TRBJ2-1 TRBV28 ASTPEGVKRGPSYNEQF
TRBJ1-2 TRBV19 ASSIGAGYGYT
TRBJ2-7 TRBV6-5 AASSRGDEQY
TRBJ2-1 TRBV27 ASSLGREYYEQF
TRBJ2-5 TRBV5-4 ASSPQREVGETQY
TRBJ1-2 TRBV6-5 ASSYAPGRRGGYT
TRBJ2-7 TRBV4-3 ASSQDFFTYEQY
TRBJ1-4 TRBV28 ASSPRQGGNEKLF
TRBJ2-4 TRBV5-1 ASSPHFRDRAKNIQY
TRBJ1-4 TRBV6-5 ASSASDANEKLF
TRBJ2-7 TRBV27 ASSLSGGPPSYEQY
TRBJ1-5 TRBV7-9 ASSFQLDAYSNQPQH
TRBJ2-3 TRBV27 ASSFGQASTDTQY
TRBJ1-1 TRBV27 ASSNRGRPEAF
TRBJ2-1 TRBV7-9 ASSYPGGSYNEQF
TRBJ1-2 TRBV10-3 AITRGHNYGYT
TRBJ2-2 TRBV6-6 ASSTHTGELF
TRBJ2-1 TRBV28 ASRPSGLSYNEQF
TRBJ1-1 TRBV19 ASSIVGGATEAF
TRBJ2-1 TRBV13 ASSLETSGANNEQF
TRBJ2-1 TRBV15 ATSSLSVRPLPYNEQF
TRBJ2-7 TRBV27 ASSPPEGRCEQY
TRBJ2-7 TRBV5-6 ASSSSGTGYEQY
TRBJ1-1 TRBV7-3 ASSLYGTGGDMNTEAF
TRBJ1-1 TRBV10-1 ASRMTGMNTEAF
TRBJ2-5 TRBV4-2 ASSHFLDVEGETQY